This T cell receptor beta chain was documented in a study of T cells and Merkel cell carcinoma outcomes. Generated by immunoSEQ multiplex PCR, the TCRdb table keeps only in-frame clones and is missing some. Among around 3,500 clones, 85% to 95% were seen once, and the ten largest hold about 2%. Overall study results and limits: Repertoire plus T-cell density reportedly predicted Merkel cell carcinoma outcomes.

To note about this clone: As yet, its antigen is unknown.

The specimen sequenced was tumor tissue from Merkel cell carcinoma. The sequence was obtained from a human donor with Merkel cell carcinoma.

The CDR3 reads CASSSFSSGTYNEQFF. Written as DNA, the CDR3 is TGTGCCAGCTCATCGTTTTCTAGCGGTACCTACAATGAGCAGTTCTTC. This chain joins TRBV18 and TRBJ2-1, with TRBD2 matching over 7 bases. The CDR3 length is 16 residues. V lost 5 bases and J lost 2; bases outside the gene matches: 9. Per germline, CDR1 KGHSH and CDR2 LQKENI.